This TCR beta chain was identified in a study of cytomegalovirus exposure and HLA in healthy donors. V lost 3 bases to trimming and J lost 1 base; unmatched junction nucleotides: 2. Germline values: CDR1 LGHNA, CDR2 YNFKEQ. This CDR3 comprises 14 residues. The study, taken as a whole, reports: For most TCR sequences rarity was the rule, although some public TCRs occurred in many donors.

In the case of this clone: Its specificity is unknown.

The data were produced by immunoSEQ multiplex PCR, yet TCRdb's version contains in-frame clones alone and is incomplete. The table lists around 94,000 clones, approximately 95% of them singletons. V gene TRBV4-2 combines with J gene TRBJ1-2, with 7 nucleotides matching TRBD1. This receptor was taken from a young woman in good health and CMV-seronegative. Sequenced input: PBMCs. CDR3 residues: CASSQGDSNYGYTF. Written as DNA, the CDR3 is TGTGCCAGCAGCCAGGGGGACAGTAACTATGGCTACACCTTC.